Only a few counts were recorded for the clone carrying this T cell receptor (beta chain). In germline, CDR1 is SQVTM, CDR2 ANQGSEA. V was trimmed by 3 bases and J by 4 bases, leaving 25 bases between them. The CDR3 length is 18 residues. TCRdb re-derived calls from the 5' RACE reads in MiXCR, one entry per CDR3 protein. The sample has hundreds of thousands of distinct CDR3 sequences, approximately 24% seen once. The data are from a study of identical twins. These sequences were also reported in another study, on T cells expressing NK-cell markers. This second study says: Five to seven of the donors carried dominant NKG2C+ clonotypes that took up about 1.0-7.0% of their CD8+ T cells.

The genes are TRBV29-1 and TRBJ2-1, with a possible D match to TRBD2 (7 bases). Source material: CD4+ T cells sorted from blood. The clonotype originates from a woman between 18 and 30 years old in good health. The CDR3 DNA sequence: TGCAGCGTTGATCCACACACGGAAAGGGGGGGGGCGTACAATGAGCAGTTCTTC. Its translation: CSVDPHTERGGAYNEQFF.